The T cell receptor (beta chain) under discussion was sequenced for a study of a mutant IDH1 vaccine in newly diagnosed glioma. Using immunoSEQ multiplex PCR, the repertoire was profiled, and TCRdb retains in-frame clones only, with some absent. The sample consists of 60,000 to 65,000 clones, roughly four fifths of them appearing once. In regard to this clone: Antigen specificity is unknown.

Sample time point: week 35, safety follow-up. Vaccine doses each comprised 300 ug of mutant IDH1 20-mer peptide, with topical imiquimod. The CDR3 runs 16 residues. The V end lost 3 bases, the J end lost 5 bases, and 19 bases lay between the germline ends. CDR1 is MDHEN and CDR2 is SYDVKM in the germline V gene. Sample: PBMCs, taken from a glioma patient whose treatment included an IDH1 peptide vaccine. V and J are TRBV28 and TRBJ1-2; D uncertain. The receptor's source is a middle-aged man with glioma. CDR3 nucleotide sequence: TGTGCCAGCAGTTTCCCCTTCGGAAGAGGCATATATGGCTACACCTTC. Translated: CASSFPFGRGIYGYTF.